Below, one T cell receptor beta chain is given with its context. Its matching antigen is unknown. This sample was taken from a study of graft-versus-host responses after intestinal transplantation. Study overall: In this cohort, recipients had multivisceral, liver-intestinal, or isolated intestinal transplants. Recipients uniformly received anti-thymocyte globulin induction, followed by tacrolimus and steroids for about three years.

Some clones are missing from TCRdb's copy, which holds only in-frame ones; the method was immunoSEQ multiplex PCR. The sample lists tens of thousands of clones; about 89% were seen once. Per germline, CDR1 KGHSH and CDR2 LQKENI. The V and J ends lost 3 bases and 5 bases respectively, with 11 bases between them. This CDR3 is 14 amino acids long. General observations from the study: GvH clones occurred in recipient marrow; some first appeared in ileum or blood. Some patients had graft-donor T cell macrochimerism. In their allografts, the ratios of graft-versus-host to host-versus-graft T cell clones were high.

The sequence derives from a human donor who was the organ donor for an intestinal transplant. This specimen consisted of unstimulated CD4+ T cells sorted from spleen or lymph node cells, obtained before transplant. The chain couples TRBV18 to TRBJ2-1; weak D call: TRBD1 (6 bases). This CDR3 reads CASSPLDSHNEQFF. The CDR3 nucleotides are TGTGCCAGCTCACCTTTGGACAGTCACAATGAGCAGTTCTTC.